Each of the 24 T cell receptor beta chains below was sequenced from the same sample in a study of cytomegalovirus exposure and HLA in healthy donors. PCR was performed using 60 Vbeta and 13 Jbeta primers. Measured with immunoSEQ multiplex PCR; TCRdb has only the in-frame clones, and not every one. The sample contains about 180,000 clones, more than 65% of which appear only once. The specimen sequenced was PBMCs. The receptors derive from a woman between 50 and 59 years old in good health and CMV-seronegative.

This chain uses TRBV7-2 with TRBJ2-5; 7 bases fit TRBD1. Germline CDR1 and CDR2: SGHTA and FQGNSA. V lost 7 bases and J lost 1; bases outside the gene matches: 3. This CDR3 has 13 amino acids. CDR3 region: CASNRGVQETQYF. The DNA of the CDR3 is TGTGCCAGCAACAGGGGTGTCCAAGAGACCCAGTACTTC. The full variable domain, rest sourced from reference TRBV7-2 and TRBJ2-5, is GAGVSQSPSNKVTEKGKDVELRCDPISGHTALYWYRQSLGQGLEFLIYFQGNSAPDKSGLPSDRFSAERTGGSVSTLTIQRTQQEDSAVYLCASNRGVQETQYFGPGTRLLVL.

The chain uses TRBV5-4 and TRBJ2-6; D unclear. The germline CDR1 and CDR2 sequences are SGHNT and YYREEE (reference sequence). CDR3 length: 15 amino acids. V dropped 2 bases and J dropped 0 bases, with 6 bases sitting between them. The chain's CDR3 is CASSFWLSGANVLTF. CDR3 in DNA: TGTGCCAGCAGCTTCTGGCTCTCTGGGGCCAACGTCCTGACTTTC.

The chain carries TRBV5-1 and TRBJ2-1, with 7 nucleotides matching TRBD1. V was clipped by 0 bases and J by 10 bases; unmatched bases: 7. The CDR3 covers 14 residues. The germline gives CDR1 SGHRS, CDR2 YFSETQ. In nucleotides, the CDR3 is TGCGCCAGCAGCTTGGAGCCCCAGGGGGACGAGCAGTTCTTC. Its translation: CASSLEPQGDEQFF.

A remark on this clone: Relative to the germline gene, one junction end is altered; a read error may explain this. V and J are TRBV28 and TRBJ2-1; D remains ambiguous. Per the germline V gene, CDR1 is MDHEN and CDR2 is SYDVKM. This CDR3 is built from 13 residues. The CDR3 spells CASSLLFYTEQFF. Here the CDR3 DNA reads TGTGCCAGCAGTTTATTGTTTTACACTGAGCAGTTCTTC.

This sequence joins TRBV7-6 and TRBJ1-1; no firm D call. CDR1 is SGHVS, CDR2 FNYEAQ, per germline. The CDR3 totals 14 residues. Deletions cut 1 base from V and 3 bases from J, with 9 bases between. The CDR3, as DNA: TGTGCCAGCAGCTTAGGGGCCGGGGACACTGAAGCTTTCTTT. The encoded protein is CASSLGAGDTEAFF. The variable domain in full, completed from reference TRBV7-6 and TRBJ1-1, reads GAGVSQSPRYKVTKRGQDVALRCDPISGHVSLYWYRQALGQGPEFLTYFNYEAQQDKSGLPNDRFSAERPEGSISTLTIQRTEQRDSAMYRCASSLGAGDTEAFFGQGTRLTVV.

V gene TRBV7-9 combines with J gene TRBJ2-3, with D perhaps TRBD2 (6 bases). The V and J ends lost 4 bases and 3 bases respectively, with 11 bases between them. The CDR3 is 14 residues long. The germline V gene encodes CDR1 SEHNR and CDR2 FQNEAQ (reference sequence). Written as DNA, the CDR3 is TGTGCCAGCAGCTCGGATCGGGGGACAGATACGCAGTATTTT. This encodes CASSSDRGTDTQYF.

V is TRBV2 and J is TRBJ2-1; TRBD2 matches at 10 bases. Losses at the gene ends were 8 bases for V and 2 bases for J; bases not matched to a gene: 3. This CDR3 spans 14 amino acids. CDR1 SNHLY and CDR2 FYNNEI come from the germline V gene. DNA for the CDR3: TGTGCCAGCCAGAGCGGGGGGGCCTACAATGAGCAGTTCTTC. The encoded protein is CASQSGGAYNEQFF.

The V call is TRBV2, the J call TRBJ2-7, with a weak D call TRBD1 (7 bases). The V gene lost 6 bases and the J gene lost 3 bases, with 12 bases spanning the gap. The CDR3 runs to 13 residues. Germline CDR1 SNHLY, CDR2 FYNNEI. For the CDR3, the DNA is TGTGCCAGCAGGCGCGGGACAGACTACGAGCAGTACTTC. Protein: CASRRGTDYEQYF.

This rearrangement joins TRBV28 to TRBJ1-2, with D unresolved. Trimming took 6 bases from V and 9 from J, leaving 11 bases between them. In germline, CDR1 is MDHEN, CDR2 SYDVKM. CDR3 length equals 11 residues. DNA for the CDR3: TGTGCCAGCAGCGAGGAATGGAGCTACACCTTC. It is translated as CASSEEWSYTF.

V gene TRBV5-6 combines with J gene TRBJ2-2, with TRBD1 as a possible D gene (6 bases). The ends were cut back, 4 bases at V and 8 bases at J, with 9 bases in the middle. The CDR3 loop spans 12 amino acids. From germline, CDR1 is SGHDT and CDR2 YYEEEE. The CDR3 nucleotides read TGTGCCAGCAGCGTGAGGGGGGGGGAGCTGTTTTTT. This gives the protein CASSVRGGELFF.

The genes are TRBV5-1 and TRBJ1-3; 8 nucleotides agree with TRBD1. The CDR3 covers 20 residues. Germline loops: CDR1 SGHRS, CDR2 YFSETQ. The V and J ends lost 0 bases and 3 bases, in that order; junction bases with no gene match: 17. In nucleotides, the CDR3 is TGCGCCAGCAGCTTGGTCCCGACAGGGGCCCGTGGGGACATTGGAAACACCATATATTTT. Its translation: CASSLVPTGARGDIGNTIYF.

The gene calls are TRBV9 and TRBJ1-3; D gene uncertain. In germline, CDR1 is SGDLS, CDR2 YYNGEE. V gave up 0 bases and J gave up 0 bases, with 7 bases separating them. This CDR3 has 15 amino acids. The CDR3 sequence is CASSVEDFSGNTIYF. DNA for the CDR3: TGTGCCAGCAGCGTAGAGGACTTCTCTGGAAACACCATATATTTT.

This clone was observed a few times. The CDR3 sequence is CAISDRGPHEQYF. The DNA of the CDR3 is TGTGCCATTTCGGACAGGGGACCCCACGAGCAGTACTTC. J is TRBJ2-7 and V is TRBV6-5; 9 nucleotides line up with TRBD1. Germline CDR1 is MNHEY and CDR2 is SVGAGI. Unmatched junction bases numbered 9, after V lost 10 bases and J lost 5 bases. The CDR3 covers 13 residues.

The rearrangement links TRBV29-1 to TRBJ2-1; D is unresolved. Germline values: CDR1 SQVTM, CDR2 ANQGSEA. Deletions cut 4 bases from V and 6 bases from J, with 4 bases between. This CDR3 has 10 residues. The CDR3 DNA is TGCAGCGTTGTAGTCAATGAGCAGTTCTTC. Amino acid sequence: CSVVVNEQFF.

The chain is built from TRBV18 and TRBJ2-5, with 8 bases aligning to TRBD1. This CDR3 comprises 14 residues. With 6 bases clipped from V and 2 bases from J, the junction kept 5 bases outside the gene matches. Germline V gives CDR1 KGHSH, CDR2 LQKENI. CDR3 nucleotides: TGTGCCAGCTCCCCTAGGACAGGGCAAGAGACCCAGTACTTC. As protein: CASSPRTGQETQYF.

CDR3 nucleotides: TGTGCCAGCAGCGGGACAGGGGGGAGCGAGCAGTACTTC. Its protein product is CASSGTGGSEQYF. V and J are TRBV9 and TRBJ2-7; 10 bases map to TRBD1. The ends lost 3 bases at V and 6 bases at J; junction bases unmatched: 3. The CDR3 covers 13 residues. Germline assignment: CDR1 SGDLS and CDR2 YYNGEE.

The CDR3 is CASEGQGVYEQYF. The CDR3 DNA sequence: TGTGCCAGCGAGGGACAGGGGGTCTACGAGCAGTACTTC. The V call is TRBV7-6, the J call TRBJ2-7; 11 bases fit TRBD1. The V and J ends lost 8 bases and 3 bases, in that order; junction bases with no gene match: 3. The germline gives CDR1 SGHVS, CDR2 FNYEAQ. The CDR3 sequence is 13 residues long.

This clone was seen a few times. CDR3 sequence reads: CASRTSGNTGELFF. The DNA of the CDR3 is TGTGCCAGCAGGACTAGCGGGAACACCGGGGAGCTGTTTTTT. The chain combines TRBV11-2 with TRBJ2-2; 9 nucleotides match TRBD2. This CDR3 is built from 14 residues. Trimming took 6 bases from V and 1 from J; bases not matched to a gene: 0. CDR1 SGHAT and CDR2 FQNNGV come from the germline V gene. Full variable domain (missing parts from reference TRBV11-2 and TRBJ2-2): EAGVAQSPRYKIIEKRQSVAFWCNPISGHATLYWYQQILGQGPKLLIQFQNNGVVDDSQLPKDRFSAERLKGVDSTLKIQPAKLEDSAVYLCASRTSGNTGELFFGEGSRLTVL.

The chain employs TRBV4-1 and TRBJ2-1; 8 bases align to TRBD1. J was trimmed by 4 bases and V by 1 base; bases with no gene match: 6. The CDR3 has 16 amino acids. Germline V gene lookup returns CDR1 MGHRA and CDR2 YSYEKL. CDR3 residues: CASSQGPGQEYNEQFF. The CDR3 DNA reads TGCGCCAGCAGCCAAGGACCGGGACAGGAGTACAATGAGCAGTTCTTC.

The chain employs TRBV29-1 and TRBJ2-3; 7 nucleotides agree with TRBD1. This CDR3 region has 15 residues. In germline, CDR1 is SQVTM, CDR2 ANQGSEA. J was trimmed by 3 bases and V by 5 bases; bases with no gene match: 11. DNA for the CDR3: TGCAGCGTTCAAACTACAGGGGCGTGGACAGATACGCAGTATTTT. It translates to CSVQTTGAWTDTQYF.

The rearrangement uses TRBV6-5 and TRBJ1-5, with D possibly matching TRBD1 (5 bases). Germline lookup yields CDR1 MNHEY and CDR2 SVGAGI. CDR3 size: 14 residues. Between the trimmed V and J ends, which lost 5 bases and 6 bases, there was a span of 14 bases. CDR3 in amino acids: CASSVDAGGQPQHF. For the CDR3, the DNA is TGTGCCAGCAGTGTCGATGCGGGGGGTCAGCCCCAGCATTTT.

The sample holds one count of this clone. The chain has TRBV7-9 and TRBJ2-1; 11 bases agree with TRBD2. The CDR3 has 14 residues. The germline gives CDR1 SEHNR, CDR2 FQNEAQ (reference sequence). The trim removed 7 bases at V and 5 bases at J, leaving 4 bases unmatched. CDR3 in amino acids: CASTLSGGDNEQFF. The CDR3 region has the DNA TGTGCCAGCACCCTTAGCGGGGGGGACAATGAGCAGTTCTTC.

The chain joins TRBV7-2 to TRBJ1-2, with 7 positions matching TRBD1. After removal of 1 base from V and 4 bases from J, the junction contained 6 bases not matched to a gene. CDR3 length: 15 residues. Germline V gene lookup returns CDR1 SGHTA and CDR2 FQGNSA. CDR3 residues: CASSLVHWDSYGYTF. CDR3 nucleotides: TGTGCCAGCAGCTTAGTGCATTGGGACAGCTATGGCTACACCTTC.

The CDR3 sequence: CASSENLAGGRTQYF. The CDR3 bases are TGCGCCAGCAGTGAGAATCTAGCGGGGGGGCGTACGCAGTATTTT. V gene TRBV10-1 combines with J gene TRBJ2-3, with 12 bases that match TRBD2. This CDR3 region has 15 residues. Germline CDR1 and CDR2: WNHNN and SYGVQD (reference sequence). V gave up 2 bases and J gave up 8 bases; unmatched junction bases: 5.